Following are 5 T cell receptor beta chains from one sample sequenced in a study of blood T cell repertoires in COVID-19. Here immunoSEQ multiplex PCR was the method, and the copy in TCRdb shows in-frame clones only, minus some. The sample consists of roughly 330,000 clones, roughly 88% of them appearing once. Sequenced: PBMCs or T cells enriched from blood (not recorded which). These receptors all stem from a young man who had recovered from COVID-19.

CDR3 region: CASSQGGSSYEQYF. The CDR3 DNA follows: TGTGCCAGCAGCCAAGGTGGGAGCTCCTACGAGCAGTACTTC. The V call is TRBV14, the J call TRBJ2-7, with D perhaps TRBD2 (5 bases). This CDR3 spans 14 amino acids. Germline lookup yields CDR1 SGHDN and CDR2 FVKESK. Between the trimmed V and J ends, which lost 1 base and 0 bases, there was a span of 7 bases.

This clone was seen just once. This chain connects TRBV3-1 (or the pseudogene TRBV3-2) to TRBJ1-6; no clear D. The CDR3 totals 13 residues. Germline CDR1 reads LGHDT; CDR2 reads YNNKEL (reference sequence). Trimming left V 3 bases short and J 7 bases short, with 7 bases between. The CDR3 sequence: CASSQRQNSPLHF. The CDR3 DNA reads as TGTGCCAGCAGCCAGAGACAAAATTCACCCCTCCACTTT.

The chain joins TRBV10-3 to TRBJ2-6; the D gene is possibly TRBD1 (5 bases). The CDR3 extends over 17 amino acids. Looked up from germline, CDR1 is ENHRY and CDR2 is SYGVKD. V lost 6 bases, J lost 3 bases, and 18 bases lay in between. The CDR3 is CAIRAAGTQGGANVLTF. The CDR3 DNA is TGTGCCATCAGGGCCGCCGGAACGCAGGGTGGGGCCAACGTCCTGACTTTC.

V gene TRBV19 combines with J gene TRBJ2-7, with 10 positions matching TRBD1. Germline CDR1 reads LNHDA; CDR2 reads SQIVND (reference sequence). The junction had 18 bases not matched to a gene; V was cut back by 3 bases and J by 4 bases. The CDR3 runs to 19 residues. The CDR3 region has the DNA TGTGCCAGTAGTATTTTCGCCCGTCGGGACAGGGGAAAAGAGTACGAGCAGTACTTC. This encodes CASSIFARRDRGKEYEQYF.

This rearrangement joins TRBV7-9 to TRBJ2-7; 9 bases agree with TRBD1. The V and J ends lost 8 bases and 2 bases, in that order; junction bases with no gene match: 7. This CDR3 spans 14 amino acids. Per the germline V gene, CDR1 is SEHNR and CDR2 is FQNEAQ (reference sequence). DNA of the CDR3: TGTGCCAGCGATAAGGGGGACAGGGCCTACGAGCAGTACTTC. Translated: CASDKGDRAYEQYF.